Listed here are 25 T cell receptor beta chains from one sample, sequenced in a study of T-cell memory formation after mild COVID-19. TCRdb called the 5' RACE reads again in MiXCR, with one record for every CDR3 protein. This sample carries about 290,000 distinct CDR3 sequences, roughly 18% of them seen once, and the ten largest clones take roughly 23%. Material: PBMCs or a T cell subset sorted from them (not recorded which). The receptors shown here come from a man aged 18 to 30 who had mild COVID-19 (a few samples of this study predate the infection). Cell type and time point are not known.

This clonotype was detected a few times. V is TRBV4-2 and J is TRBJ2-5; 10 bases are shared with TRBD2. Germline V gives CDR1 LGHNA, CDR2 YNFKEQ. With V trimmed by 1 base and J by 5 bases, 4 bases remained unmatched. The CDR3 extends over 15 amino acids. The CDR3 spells CASSQGGLASETQYF. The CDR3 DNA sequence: TGTGCCAGCAGCCAAGGGGGACTAGCGTCGGAGACCCAGTACTTC.

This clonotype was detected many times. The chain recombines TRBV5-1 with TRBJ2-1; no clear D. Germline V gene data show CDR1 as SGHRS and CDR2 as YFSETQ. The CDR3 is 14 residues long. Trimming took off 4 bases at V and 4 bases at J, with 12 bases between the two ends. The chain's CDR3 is CASSLEIPYNEQFF. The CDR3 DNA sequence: TGCGCCAGCAGCCTTGAGATACCTTACAATGAGCAGTTCTTC.

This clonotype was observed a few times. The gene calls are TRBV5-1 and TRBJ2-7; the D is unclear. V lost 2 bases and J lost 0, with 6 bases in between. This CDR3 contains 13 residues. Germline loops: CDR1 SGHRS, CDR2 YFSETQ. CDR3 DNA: TGCGCCAGCAGCTTACTGATCTCCTACGAGCAGTACTTC. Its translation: CASSLLISYEQYF.

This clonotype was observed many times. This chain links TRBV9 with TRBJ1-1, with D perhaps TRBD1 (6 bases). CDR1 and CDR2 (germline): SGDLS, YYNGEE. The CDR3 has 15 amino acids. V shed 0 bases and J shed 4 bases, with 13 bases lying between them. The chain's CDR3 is CASSVGSPGATEAFF. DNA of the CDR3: TGTGCCAGCAGCGTAGGCTCGCCGGGGGCCACTGAAGCTTTCTTT. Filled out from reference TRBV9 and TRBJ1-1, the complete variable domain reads DSGVTQTPKHLITATGQRVTLRCSPRSGDLSVYWYQQSLDQGLQFLIQYYNGEERAKGNILERFSAQQFPDLHSELNLSSLELGDSALYFCASSVGSPGATEAFFGQGTRLTVV.

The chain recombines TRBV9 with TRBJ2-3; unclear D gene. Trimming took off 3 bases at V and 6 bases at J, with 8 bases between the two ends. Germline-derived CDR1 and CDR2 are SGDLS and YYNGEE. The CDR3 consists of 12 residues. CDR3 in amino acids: CASSGVWDTQYF. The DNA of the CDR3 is TGTGCCAGCAGCGGGGTGTGGGATACGCAGTATTTT.

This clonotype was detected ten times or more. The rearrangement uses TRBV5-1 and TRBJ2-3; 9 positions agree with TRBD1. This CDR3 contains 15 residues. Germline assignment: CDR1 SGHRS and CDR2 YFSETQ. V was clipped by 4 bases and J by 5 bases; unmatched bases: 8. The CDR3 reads CASSAGTGHGDTQYF. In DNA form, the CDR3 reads TGCGCCAGCAGCGCCGGGACAGGGCACGGAGATACGCAGTATTTT. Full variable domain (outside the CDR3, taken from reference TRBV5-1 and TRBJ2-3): KAGVTQTPRYLIKTRGQQVTLSCSPISGHRSVSWYQQTPGQGLQFLFEYFSETQRNKGNFPGRFSGRQFSNSRSEMNVSTLELGDSALYLCASSAGTGHGDTQYFGPGTRLTVL.

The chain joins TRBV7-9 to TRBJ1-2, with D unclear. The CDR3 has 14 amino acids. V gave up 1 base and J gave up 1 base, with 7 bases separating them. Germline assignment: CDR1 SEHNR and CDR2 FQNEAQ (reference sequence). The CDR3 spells CASSLVDNNYGYTF. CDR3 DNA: TGTGCCAGCAGCTTAGTAGATAATAACTATGGCTACACCTTC.

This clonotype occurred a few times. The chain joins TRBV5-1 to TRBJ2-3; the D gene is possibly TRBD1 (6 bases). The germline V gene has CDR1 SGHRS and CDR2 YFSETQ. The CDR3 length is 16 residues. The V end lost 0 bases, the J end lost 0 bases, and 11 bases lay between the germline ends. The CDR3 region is CASSLETGSSTDTQYF. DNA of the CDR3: TGCGCCAGCAGCTTGGAAACAGGGTCAAGCACAGATACGCAGTATTTT.

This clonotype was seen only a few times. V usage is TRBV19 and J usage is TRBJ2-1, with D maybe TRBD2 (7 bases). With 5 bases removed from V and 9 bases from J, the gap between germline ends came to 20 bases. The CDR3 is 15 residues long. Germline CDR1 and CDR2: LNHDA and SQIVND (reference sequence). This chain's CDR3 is CASSPRGASVGEQFF. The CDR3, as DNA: TGTGCCAGTAGTCCCCGGGGGGCAAGTGTCGGTGAGCAGTTCTTC.

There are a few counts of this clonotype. CDR3 bases: TGCAGTGCTAGACCTGGGGCACGATTCACAGATACGCAGTATTTT. It yields the protein CSARPGARFTDTQYF. This sequence joins TRBV20-1 and TRBJ2-3; tentatively, D is TRBD1 (5 bases). CDR1 is DFQATT, CDR2 SNEGSKA, per germline (reference sequence). There are 15 residues in the CDR3. The V end was cut by 2 bases, the J end by 2 bases, with 14 bases between.

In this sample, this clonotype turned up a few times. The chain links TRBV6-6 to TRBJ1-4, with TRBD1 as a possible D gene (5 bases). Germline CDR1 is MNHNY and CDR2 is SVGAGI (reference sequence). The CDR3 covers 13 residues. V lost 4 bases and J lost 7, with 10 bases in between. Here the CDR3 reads CASSWQGGEKLFF. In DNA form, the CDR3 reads TGTGCCAGCAGTTGGCAGGGAGGTGAAAAACTGTTTTTT.

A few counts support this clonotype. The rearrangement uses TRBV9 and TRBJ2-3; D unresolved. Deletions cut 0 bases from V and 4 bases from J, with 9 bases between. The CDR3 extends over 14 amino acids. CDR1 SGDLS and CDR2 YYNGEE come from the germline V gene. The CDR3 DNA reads TGTGCCAGCAGCGTAGTCGTTTGGCCAGATACGCAGTATTTT. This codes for CASSVVVWPDTQYF.

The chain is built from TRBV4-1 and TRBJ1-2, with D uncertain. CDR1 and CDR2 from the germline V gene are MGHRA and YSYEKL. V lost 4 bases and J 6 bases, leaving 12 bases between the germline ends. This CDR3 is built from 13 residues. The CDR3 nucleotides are TGCGCCAGCAGCCCCGCCTCCGGCGATGGCTACACCTTC. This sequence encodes CASSPASGDGYTF.

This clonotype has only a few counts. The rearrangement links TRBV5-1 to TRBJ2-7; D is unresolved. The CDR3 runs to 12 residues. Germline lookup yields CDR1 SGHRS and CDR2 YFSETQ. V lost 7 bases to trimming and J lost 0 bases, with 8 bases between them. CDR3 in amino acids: CASGKSSYEQYF. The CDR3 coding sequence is TGCGCCAGCGGGAAGAGCTCCTACGAGCAGTACTTC.

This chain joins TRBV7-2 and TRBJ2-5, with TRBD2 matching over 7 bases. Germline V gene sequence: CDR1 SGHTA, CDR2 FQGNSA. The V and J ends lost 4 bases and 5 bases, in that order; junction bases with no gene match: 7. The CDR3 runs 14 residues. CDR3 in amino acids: CASSSGSGVETQYF. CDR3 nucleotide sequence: TGTGCCAGCAGCTCAGGGAGCGGGGTTGAGACCCAGTACTTC. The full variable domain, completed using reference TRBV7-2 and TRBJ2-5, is GAGVSQSPSNKVTEKGKDVELRCDPISGHTALYWYRQSLGQGLEFLIYFQGNSAPDKSGLPSDRFSAERTGGSVSTLTIQRTQQEDSAVYLCASSSGSGVETQYFGPGTRLLVL.

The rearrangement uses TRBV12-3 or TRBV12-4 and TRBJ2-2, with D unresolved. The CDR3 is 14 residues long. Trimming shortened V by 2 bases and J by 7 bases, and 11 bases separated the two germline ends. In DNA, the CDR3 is TGTGCCAGCAGTTTATTGGGCTACGGCGGGGAGCTGTTTTTT. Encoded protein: CASSLLGYGGELFF.

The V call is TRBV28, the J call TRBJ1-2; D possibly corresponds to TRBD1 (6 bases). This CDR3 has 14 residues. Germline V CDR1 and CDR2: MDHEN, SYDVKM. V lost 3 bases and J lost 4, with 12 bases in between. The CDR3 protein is CASSLVGQRYGYTF. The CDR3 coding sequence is TGTGCCAGCAGTTTGGTTGGACAGCGCTATGGCTACACCTTC.

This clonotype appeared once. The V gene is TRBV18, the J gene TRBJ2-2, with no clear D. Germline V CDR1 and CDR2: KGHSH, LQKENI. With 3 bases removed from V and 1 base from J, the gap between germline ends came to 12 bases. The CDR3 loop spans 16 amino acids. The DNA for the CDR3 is TGTGCCAGCTCACCTCGACGGTACTTGAACACCGGGGAGCTGTTTTTT. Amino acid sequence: CASSPRRYLNTGELFF.

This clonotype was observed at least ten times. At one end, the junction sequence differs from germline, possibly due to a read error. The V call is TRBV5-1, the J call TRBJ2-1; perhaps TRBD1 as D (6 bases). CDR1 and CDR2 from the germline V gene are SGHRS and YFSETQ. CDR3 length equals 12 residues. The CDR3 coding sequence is TGCGCCAGCAGCTTGGGAGGCAGGGGATTAGACTTC. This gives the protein CASSLGGRGLDF.

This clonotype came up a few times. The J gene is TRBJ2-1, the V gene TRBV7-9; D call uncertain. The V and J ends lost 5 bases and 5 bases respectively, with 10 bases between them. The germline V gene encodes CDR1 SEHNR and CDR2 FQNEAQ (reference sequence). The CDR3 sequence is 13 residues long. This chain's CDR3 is CASSQPGNNEQFF. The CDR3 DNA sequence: TGTGCCAGCAGCCAACCCGGCAACAATGAGCAGTTCTTC.

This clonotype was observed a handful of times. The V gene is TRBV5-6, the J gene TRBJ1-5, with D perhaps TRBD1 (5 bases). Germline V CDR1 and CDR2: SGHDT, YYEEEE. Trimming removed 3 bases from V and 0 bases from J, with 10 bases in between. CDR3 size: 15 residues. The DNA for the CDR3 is TGTGCCAGCAGCTCTTCGGGGGATAGCAATCAGCCCCAGCATTTT. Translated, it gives CASSSSGDSNQPQHF.

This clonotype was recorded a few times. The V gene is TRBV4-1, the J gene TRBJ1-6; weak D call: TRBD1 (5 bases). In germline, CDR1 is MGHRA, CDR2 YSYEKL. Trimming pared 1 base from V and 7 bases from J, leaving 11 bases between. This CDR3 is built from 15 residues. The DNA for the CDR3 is TGCGCCAGCAGCCAAGTATCAGGGTTCAATTCACCCCTCCACTTT. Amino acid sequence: CASSQVSGFNSPLHF.

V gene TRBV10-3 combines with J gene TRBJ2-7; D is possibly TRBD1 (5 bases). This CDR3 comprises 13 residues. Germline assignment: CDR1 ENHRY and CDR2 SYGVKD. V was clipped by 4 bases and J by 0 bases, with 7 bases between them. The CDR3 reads CAISGQGSYEQYF. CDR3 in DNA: TGTGCCATCAGTGGTCAGGGCTCCTACGAGCAGTACTTC.

CDR3 loop: CASSQFRGGVQETQYF. The CDR3, as DNA: TGTGCCAGCAGCCAATTTCGCGGGGGTGTCCAAGAGACCCAGTACTTC. This sequence joins TRBV14 and TRBJ2-5; 7 positions agree with TRBD2. After removal of 2 bases from V and 1 base from J, the junction contained 7 bases not matched to a gene. The CDR3 is made up of 16 amino acids. The germline V gene has CDR1 SGHDN and CDR2 FVKESK.

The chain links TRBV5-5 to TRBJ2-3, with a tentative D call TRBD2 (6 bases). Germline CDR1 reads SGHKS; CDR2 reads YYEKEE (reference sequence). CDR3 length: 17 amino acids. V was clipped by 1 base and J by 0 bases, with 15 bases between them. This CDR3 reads CASSLSPGLASTDTQYF. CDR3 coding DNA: TGTGCCAGCAGCTTGTCCCCGGGACTCGCTAGCACAGATACGCAGTATTTT.